What follows are 10 T cell receptor beta chains derived from one specimen sequenced in a study of identifying expanded T cells in peripheral blood. TCRdb's table, derived via immunoSEQ multiplex PCR, lists solely in-frame clones and lacks some. The data hold some 93,000 clones, with approximately 88% observed a single time. What was sequenced was blood. Receptor source: a person aged 18 to 75 in good health.

The chain uses TRBV6-1 and TRBJ1-3; D remains unclear. Germline V lookup: CDR1 MNHNS, CDR2 SASEGT. Trimming stripped 8 bases from V and 0 bases from J, with 11 bases between. The CDR3 extends over 14 amino acids. CDR3 sequence: CASADGSSGNTIYF. The CDR3 DNA follows: TGTGCCAGCGCAGACGGATCCTCTGGAAACACCATATATTTT.

The J gene is TRBJ2-1, the V gene TRBV10-2, with 9 bases fitting TRBD2. Trimming cost V 2 bases and J 6 bases; bases outside gene matches: 8. CDR1 and CDR2 from the germline V gene are WSHSY and SAAADI. CDR3 size: 16 residues. The CDR3: CASSEPGLALRNEQFF. CDR3 in DNA: TGCGCCAGCAGTGAGCCGGGACTAGCCCTTCGCAATGAGCAGTTCTTC.

The chain recombines TRBV5-1 with TRBJ1-2; maybe TRBD1 (5 bases). Looked up from germline, CDR1 is SGHRS and CDR2 is YFSETQ. CDR3 length: 13 residues. Trimming stripped 6 bases from V and 7 bases from J, with 16 bases between. The chain's CDR3 is CASMGEGPGGYTF. Here the CDR3 DNA reads TGCGCCAGCATGGGGGAGGGCCCTGGTGGCTACACCTTC.

This chain's CDR3 is CSAARAGELFF. In nucleotides, the CDR3 is TGCAGTGCGGCGAGGGCCGGGGAGCTGTTTTTT. The chain recombines TRBV20-1 with TRBJ2-2, with a tentative D call TRBD2 (5 bases). Germline V lookup: CDR1 DFQATT, CDR2 SNEGSKA (reference sequence). V was pared by 6 bases and J by 6 bases, with 8 bases between. This CDR3 is built from 11 residues.

The chain carries TRBV5-1 and TRBJ2-5, with no clear D. V lost 5 bases and J lost 1, with 15 bases in between. In germline, CDR1 is SGHRS, CDR2 YFSETQ. The CDR3 has 15 amino acids. CDR3 region: CASSLGLRLQETQYF. The CDR3 region has the DNA TGCGCCAGCAGTTTAGGTTTGAGGCTCCAAGAGACCCAGTACTTC.

This clone was seen once. The chain is built from TRBV5-1 and TRBJ1-1; possible D gene TRBD1, 5 bases. The CDR3 contains 13 residues. Trimming pared 3 bases from V and 8 bases from J, leaving 14 bases between. From germline, CDR1 is SGHRS and CDR2 YFSETQ. CDR3 nucleotide sequence: TGCGCCAGCAGCTCCCACGGGGCAGGAGAAGCTTTCTTT. It codes for CASSSHGAGEAFF. Complete variable domain (other parts from reference TRBV5-1 and TRBJ1-1): KAGVTQTPRYLIKTRGQQVTLSCSPISGHRSVSWYQQTPGQGLQFLFEYFSETQRNKGNFPGRFSGRQFSNSRSEMNVSTLELGDSALYLCASSSHGAGEAFFGQGTRLTVV.

The genes are TRBV27 and TRBJ1-4, with D possibly being TRBD1 (6 bases). Deletions cut 10 bases from V and 4 bases from J, with 13 bases between. Germline V CDR1 and CDR2: MNHEY, SMNVEV (reference sequence). The CDR3 consists of 13 residues. The CDR3 nucleotides read TGTGCCACGGCTGGCAGGGGTAATGAAAAACTGTTTTTT. It yields the protein CATAGRGNEKLFF.

The chain combines TRBV6-1 with TRBJ1-3, with 9 bases lining up with TRBD1. Trimming removed 5 bases from V and 3 bases from J; junction bases left unmatched: 5. This CDR3 has 15 amino acids. CDR1 and CDR2 (germline): MNHNS, SASEGT. The CDR3 spells CASSLQGAGGNTIYF. DNA for the CDR3: TGTGCCAGCAGTCTACAGGGGGCTGGTGGAAACACCATATATTTT.

Only one count was recorded for this clone. The rearrangement joins TRBV2 to TRBJ2-7, with D possibly called TRBD1 or TRBD2 (6 bases each). The CDR3 has 13 amino acids. Between the trimmed V and J ends, which lost 7 bases and 5 bases, there was a span of 15 bases. Germline CDR1 reads SNHLY; CDR2 reads FYNNEI. CDR3 in amino acids: CASKGQGRHEQYF. The CDR3, as DNA: TGTGCCAGCAAGGGCCAGGGGAGGCACGAGCAGTACTTC.

V and J are TRBV19 and TRBJ1-2, with TRBD1 matching 7 bases. CDR1 and CDR2 from the germline V gene are LNHDA and SQIVND (reference sequence). The CDR3 sequence is 12 residues long. V lost 5 bases to trimming and J lost 3 bases; unmatched junction nucleotides: 0. CDR3 sequence (DNA): TGTGCCAGTAGTGACAGGGACTATGGCTACACCTTC. Protein product: CASSDRDYGYTF.